This T cell receptor beta chain stems from a study of shared clonotypes between healthy human individuals. Whole-study findings and limits: Among non-shared clonotypes, generation probabilities were lower than among those shared by all four donors. Clonotype sharing levels among donors were expected to vary with sequencing depth. Rarefaction demonstrated incomplete sorted-subset sequencing despite large depth. Naive subsets, compared against memory subsets, generally had larger estimated richness values.

Germline V gives CDR1 SGHDT, CDR2 YYEEEE. CDR3 length equals 18 residues. Trimming stripped 4 bases from V and 0 bases from J, with 17 bases between. For this clone: The antigen is not known.

Assay: immunoSEQ multiplex PCR; the TCRdb copy retains only in-frame clones and omits some. Here the sample spans around 2,000,000 clones, roughly 94% being singletons. The chain has TRBV5-6 and TRBJ1-6, with D tentatively TRBD1 (5 bases). The receptor was derived from a man between 18 and 29 years old in good health. The sequenced material came from naive CD4+ T cells sorted from blood. The subset: CD45RA+ positively selected. The CDR3 DNA reads as TGTGCCAGCAGCCCCAAGGCGACAGAGAGCTCCTATAATTCACCCCTCCACTTT. Translated, it gives CASSPKATESSYNSPLHF.